These 30 T cell receptor beta chains came from one sample sequenced in a study of CD8 T cells in Susac syndrome (dated by TCRdb to the late 2010s). Preparation of the library involved the immunoSEQ multiplex PCR assay. RNA was extracted using the RNeasy kit, and roughly 0.45 to 1 ug of the RNA was reverse transcribed with random hexamers. Starting from the raw public reads, TCRdb applied fastp trimming at Q25, assembled clones with MiXCR and retained in-frame beta chains. For every CDR3 protein sequence, its rows merge into one entry that carries the most common genes and DNA. The sample records a few hundred thousand distinct CDR3 sequences, roughly 85% of which are singletons. Roughly 0.1% of the sample is in the top ten clones. Sequenced input: CD8+ T cells from PBMCs. The receptors originated from a human donor with multiple sclerosis.

The rearrangement joins TRBV7-9 to TRBJ1-1; D gene uncertain. The V and J ends lost 10 bases and 3 bases respectively, with 12 bases between them. This CDR3 region has 12 residues. Germline CDR1 reads SEHNR; CDR2 reads FQNEAQ (reference sequence). The CDR3 spells CAIPQLYTEAFF. In nucleotides, the CDR3 is TGTGCCATCCCCCAGTTGTACACTGAAGCTTTCTTT.

The chain couples TRBV7-8 to TRBJ2-7; the D gene is possibly TRBD2 (5 bases). Germline-derived CDR1 and CDR2 are SGHVS and FQNEAQ. The V end lost 5 bases, the J end lost 2 bases, and 16 bases lay between the germline ends. This CDR3 is built from 15 residues. CDR3 loop: CASSPPRRTPYEQYF. CDR3 DNA: TGTGCCAGCAGCCCACCGCGGAGGACTCCCTACGAGCAGTACTTC.

V usage is TRBV19 and J usage is TRBJ1-4; TRBD1 might be the D (6 bases). CDR3 length: 16 residues. The V end was cut by 9 bases, the J end by 1 base, with 18 bases between. Germline V gives CDR1 LNHDA, CDR2 SQIVND (reference sequence). The CDR3 region has the DNA TGTGCCAGCTCCTCCAGGGGAGGAGGAACTAATGAAAAACTGTTTTTT. It specifies CASSSRGGGTNEKLFF.

This clonotype was seen only once. The V and J genes are TRBV15 and TRBJ1-5; D is undetermined. The V gene's germline CDR1 is LNHNV and CDR2 YYDKDF (reference sequence). This CDR3 is built from 16 residues. Trimming shortened V by 4 bases and J by 2 bases, and 15 bases separated the two germline ends. CDR3 in DNA: TGTGCCACCAGCAAAGACCGCGGGGTAGGCAATCAGCCCCAGCATTTT. It is translated as CATSKDRGVGNQPQHF.

The chain has TRBV5-6 and TRBJ2-1; D is possibly TRBD1 (6 bases). The CDR3 runs 17 residues. CDR1 and CDR2 from the germline V gene are SGHDT and YYEEEE. The V and J ends lost 3 bases and 0 bases respectively, with 16 bases between them. The CDR3 sequence is CASSSYRDQSSYNEQFF. The CDR3 bases are TGTGCCAGCAGCTCATACAGGGACCAGAGCTCCTACAATGAGCAGTTCTTC.

The chain joins TRBV4-1 to TRBJ2-3, with 8 positions matching TRBD2. The CDR3 length is 17 residues. J gave up 3 bases and V 5 bases, and 13 bases lay outside the gene matches. Looked up from germline, CDR1 is MGHRA and CDR2 is YSYEKL. CDR3 DNA: TGCGCCAGCAGCTCCACATTCCAGCGGGGGTTTACAGATACGCAGTATTTT. Its protein is CASSSTFQRGFTDTQYF.

The genes are TRBV6-2 or TRBV6-3 and TRBJ1-1, with D unresolved. CDR1 and CDR2 from the germline V gene are MNHEY and SVGEGT. The CDR3 extends over 13 amino acids. V was cut by 7 bases and J by 4 bases, with 13 bases left in between. CDR3 loop: CASKLFGPTEAFF. The DNA of the CDR3 is TGTGCCAGCAAGCTCTTCGGGCCCACTGAAGCTTTCTTT.

J is TRBJ1-2 and V is TRBV20-1; 8 nucleotides match TRBD1. CDR3 length equals 16 residues. Germline CDR1 DFQATT, CDR2 SNEGSKA (reference sequence). The trim removed 5 bases at V and 4 bases at J, leaving 15 bases unmatched. CDR3 sequence: CSAQHTDRGPLYGYTF. CDR3 nucleotides: TGCAGTGCTCAGCATACAGACAGGGGACCTCTCTATGGCTACACCTTC.

This chain connects TRBV7-9 to TRBJ1-2; D gene uncertain. CDR3 size: 17 residues. Trimming shortened V by 3 bases and J by 7 bases, and 24 bases separated the two germline ends. Germline V lookup: CDR1 SEHNR, CDR2 FQNEAQ (reference sequence). The CDR3 bases are TGTGCCAGCAGCTTTCTCGCCGATTCCCCGCGTTCTATTGGCTACACCTTC. Translation: CASSFLADSPRSIGYTF.

V and J are TRBV7-8 and TRBJ1-5; 7 positions match TRBD1. After removal of 5 bases from V and 7 bases from J, the junction contained 14 bases not matched to a gene. This CDR3 is built from 16 residues. From germline, CDR1 is SGHVS and CDR2 FQNEAQ. The CDR3 spells CASSPWETGLYQPQHF. The CDR3 DNA reads TGTGCCAGCAGCCCGTGGGAGACAGGGTTATACCAGCCCCAGCATTTT.

The V gene is TRBV5-1, the J gene TRBJ1-1; weak D call: TRBD1 (5 bases). This CDR3 is built from 15 residues. V shed 4 bases and J shed 3 bases, with 16 bases lying between them. Germline values: CDR1 SGHRS, CDR2 YFSETQ. This chain's CDR3 is CASSPLEGRDTEAFF. The CDR3 region has the DNA TGCGCCAGCAGCCCCCTGGAGGGCAGGGACACTGAAGCTTTCTTT.

This clonotype was counted a few times. CDR3 coding DNA: TGTGCCAGCAGTTTGGTGGGGTTAGCCAAAAACATTCAGTACTTC. It yields the protein CASSLVGLAKNIQYF. The rearrangement links TRBV27 to TRBJ2-4; D is undetermined. V was cut by 3 bases and J by 0 bases, with 9 bases left in between. CDR1 MNHEY and CDR2 SMNVEV come from the germline V gene (reference sequence). The CDR3 covers 15 residues.

CDR3 nucleotide sequence: TGTGCCAGCAGCCCGCCGTCAAGGGGGTACACCGGGGAGCTGTTTTTT. Its protein is CASSPPSRGYTGELFF. This sequence joins TRBV5-5 and TRBJ2-2; D is perhaps TRBD1 (6 bases). CDR3 length: 16 residues. V dropped 4 bases and J dropped 3 bases, with 16 bases sitting between them. Germline V CDR1 and CDR2: SGHKS, YYEKEE (reference sequence). Supplemented by reference TRBV5-5 and TRBJ2-2, the full variable domain reads DAGVTQSPTHLIKTRGQQVTLRCSPISGHKSVSWYQQVLGQGPQFIFQYYEKEERGRGNFPDRFSARQFPNYSSELNVNALLLGDSALYLCASSPPSRGYTGELFFGEGSRLTVL.

V is TRBV28 and J is TRBJ1-5; a weak D match, TRBD1 (5 bases). This CDR3 has 15 residues. V lost 3 bases to trimming and J lost 5 bases, with 14 bases between them. Germline values: CDR1 MDHEN, CDR2 SYDVKM. The CDR3 DNA is TGTGCCAGCAGTTTCCCCAGGGAGGCGGATCAGCCCCAGCATTTT. This translates into CASSFPREADQPQHF.

This clonotype was recorded a few times. V and J are TRBV6-1 and TRBJ2-1; D assignment may be TRBD1 or TRBD2 (6 bases each). Trimming shortened V by 6 bases and J by 6 bases, and 12 bases separated the two germline ends. The CDR3 length is 13 residues. Germline CDR1 is MNHNS and CDR2 is SASEGT. CDR3 protein: CASSEGGPNEQFF. In nucleotides, the CDR3 is TGTGCCAGCAGCGAGGGGGGTCCCAATGAGCAGTTCTTC.

CDR3 nucleotide sequence: TGTGCCAGCAGTTTAGGGATTTACACTGAAGCTTTCTTT. Encoded protein: CASSLGIYTEAFF. J is TRBJ1-1 and V is TRBV12-3 or TRBV12-4; D not certain. The V end was cut by 1 base, the J end by 3 bases, with 6 bases between. There are 13 residues in the CDR3.

The chain links TRBV12-3 or TRBV12-4 to TRBJ2-1; possibly TRBD1 for D (5 bases). V was trimmed by 3 bases and J by 14 bases, leaving 17 bases between them. The CDR3 runs to 13 residues. The CDR3 sequence: CASSFSSGIQEFF. The CDR3 nucleotides are TGTGCCAGCAGTTTTTCATCAGGGATTCAGGAGTTCTTC.

The chain couples TRBV2 to TRBJ1-1; maybe TRBD1 (5 bases). The CDR3 extends over 13 amino acids. Germline values: CDR1 SNHLY, CDR2 FYNNEI. The germline V and J ends were trimmed by 7 bases and 1 base, with 10 bases remaining between them. CDR3 nucleotide sequence: TGTGCCAGCATAGGGGTAGGGAACACTGAAGCTTTCTTT. Protein sequence: CASIGVGNTEAFF.

The V call is TRBV27, the J call TRBJ2-3; D call uncertain. This CDR3 comprises 14 residues. Trimming took off 8 bases at V and 1 base at J, with 13 bases between the two ends. Germline V gene sequence: CDR1 MNHEY, CDR2 SMNVEV (reference sequence). Written as DNA, the CDR3 is TGTGCCAGCCTCCCCGGCGGAGGCACAGATACGCAGTATTTT. Protein sequence: CASLPGGGTDTQYF.

The J gene is TRBJ2-2, the V gene TRBV11-2; no clear D. The CDR3 totals 15 residues. Trimming removed 5 bases from V and 1 base from J, with 11 bases in between. Germline V gene sequence: CDR1 SGHAT, CDR2 FQNNGV. CDR3 DNA sequence: TGTGCCAGCAGCGCTAGACCCCGGAACACCGGGGAGCTGTTTTTT. As protein: CASSARPRNTGELFF. The variable domain in full, with the rest retrieved from reference TRBV11-2 and TRBJ2-2, is EAGVAQSPRYKIIEKRQSVAFWCNPISGHATLYWYQQILGQGPKLLIQFQNNGVVDDSQLPKDRFSAERLKGVDSTLKIQPAKLEDSAVYLCASSARPRNTGELFFGEGSRLTVL.

The chain couples TRBV28 to TRBJ2-3; TRBD1 aligns across 10 bases. Germline CDR1 MDHEN, CDR2 SYDVKM. The CDR3 sequence is 15 residues long. Trimming at V came to 6 bases and at J to 2 bases, leaving 5 bases not matched to a gene. CDR3 amino acids: CASSLTGGFTDTQYF. The DNA for the CDR3 is TGTGCCAGCAGCCTGACAGGGGGCTTCACAGATACGCAGTATTTT.

The chain couples TRBV27 to TRBJ1-5; D is possibly TRBD1 (5 bases). The germline V and J ends were trimmed by 3 bases and 7 bases, with 13 bases remaining between them. Germline values: CDR1 MNHEY, CDR2 SMNVEV (reference sequence). This CDR3 region has 14 residues. CDR3 region: CASSFGGARQPQHF. The CDR3 DNA is TGTGCCAGCAGTTTCGGCGGGGCTCGCCAGCCCCAGCATTTT.

The chain links TRBV30 to TRBJ2-7; 8 nucleotides align to TRBD2. The CDR3 loop spans 18 amino acids. CDR1 is GTSNPN and CDR2 is SVGIG in the germline V gene (reference sequence). After removal of 1 base from V and 2 bases from J, the junction contained 16 bases not matched to a gene. CDR3 protein: CAWSGYRAGGLLTYEQYF. For the CDR3, the DNA is TGTGCCTGGAGTGGTTACCGGGCGGGGGGTCTACTAACCTACGAGCAGTACTTC.

The V gene is TRBV11-2, the J gene TRBJ2-5; TRBD2 might be the D (6 bases). Trimming removed 1 base at V and 5 bases at J, with 11 bases between. This CDR3 is built from 14 residues. Germline CDR1 is SGHAT and CDR2 is FQNNGV. The CDR3 region is CASSLGWGRETQYF. The CDR3 region has the DNA TGTGCCAGCAGCTTAGGTTGGGGGAGGGAGACCCAGTACTTC.

The genes are TRBV2 and TRBJ2-1; TRBD2 matches 8 bases. After removal of 0 bases from V and 7 bases from J, the junction contained 11 bases not matched to a gene. Germline V gives CDR1 SNHLY, CDR2 FYNNEI. The CDR3 is made up of 17 amino acids. CDR3 in amino acids: CASSEASGGQGRNEQFF. DNA of the CDR3: TGTGCCAGCAGTGAAGCGTCGGGGGGGCAGGGTCGGAATGAGCAGTTCTTC.

There are a few counts of this clonotype. V and J are TRBV7-3 and TRBJ1-1; 8 bases line up with TRBD1. The J segment lost 5 bases and the V segment lost 3 bases, leaving 5 bases of the junction unmatched. In germline, CDR1 is SGHTA, CDR2 FQGTGA. The length of the CDR3 is 14 residues. CDR3 sequence reads: CASSFTGGSTEAFF. For the CDR3, the DNA is TGTGCCAGCAGCTTTACAGGGGGGAGTACTGAAGCTTTCTTT.

This chain uses TRBV12-3 or TRBV12-4 with TRBJ2-1; 12 nucleotides match TRBD2. CDR3 length: 15 amino acids. The V and J ends lost 4 bases and 9 bases, in that order; junction bases with no gene match: 7. DNA of the CDR3: TGTGCCAGCAGTTCTCTAGCGGGGGGGCCGTTTGAGCAGTTCTTC. This codes for CASSSLAGGPFEQFF.

This clonotype showed up just a few times. The V call is TRBV5-1, the J call TRBJ2-3; possibly TRBD2 for D (5 bases). In germline, CDR1 is SGHRS, CDR2 YFSETQ. Between the trimmed V and J ends, which lost 0 bases and 1 base, there was a span of 6 bases. This CDR3 region has 14 residues. Here the CDR3 DNA reads TGCGCCAGCAGCTTGGGGCGGGGCACAGATACGCAGTATTTT. Translation: CASSLGRGTDTQYF.

This chain joins TRBV27 and TRBJ2-2; TRBD1 matches 9 bases. CDR3 length: 17 amino acids. The V gene end was trimmed by 2 bases and the J gene end by 1 base; junction bases not matched to a gene: 5. From germline, CDR1 is MNHEY and CDR2 SMNVEV (reference sequence). CDR3 nucleotide sequence: TGTGCCAGCAGTTTACCCCCGGGACAGGGGAACACCGGGGAGCTGTTTTTT. Its translation is CASSLPPGQGNTGELFF.

The chain employs TRBV27 and TRBJ2-7; 7 nucleotides line up with TRBD1. V was clipped by 6 bases and J by 4 bases; unmatched bases: 9. The CDR3 runs 14 residues. CDR1 MNHEY and CDR2 SMNVEV come from the germline V gene (reference sequence). CDR3 DNA: TGTGCCAGCAGCCTCGAGGGGGCGCATTACGAGCAGTACTTC. Encoded protein: CASSLEGAHYEQYF.